This TCR beta chain stems from a study of early T cells in non-severe SARS-CoV-2 infection. TCRdb re-called the 5' RACE reads through MiXCR, storing one row per CDR3 protein. Among fewer than 85,000 distinct CDR3 sequences listed, roughly an eighth were seen once. This receptor was obtained from an adult who was a healthcare worker with PCR-confirmed SARS-CoV-2 infection or an uninfected control (not recorded which). Sequenced material: whole blood.

This chain's CDR3 is CASSQGIGLPTDTQYF. The DNA of the CDR3 is TGCGCCAGCAGCCAAGGGATTGGCCTTCCCACCGATACGCAGTATTTT. The genes are TRBV4-3 and TRBJ2-3; D is ambiguous. This CDR3 region has 16 residues. V lost 1 base and J lost 6, with 17 bases in between. Germline-derived CDR1 and CDR2 are LGHNA and YSLEER.